Each of the 22 T cell receptor beta chains below was sequenced from the same sample in a study of shared clonotypes between healthy human individuals. The naive CD8 fraction comprised CD45RO-negative cells positively selected for CCR7 and excluded terminally differentiated effector memory CD45RA+ cells. The protocol was immunoSEQ multiplex PCR, while the TCRdb copy is restricted to in-frame clones and leaves out a portion. The sample holds about 2 million clones, approximately 94% seen once. Material: naive CD8+ T cells sorted from blood. These receptors all stem from a man younger than 35 in good health.

The chain couples TRBV11-2 to TRBJ1-2; TRBD1 might be the D (6 bases). The CDR3 extends over 14 amino acids. Germline V gives CDR1 SGHAT, CDR2 FQNNGV. V was clipped by 5 bases and J by 7 bases, with 17 bases between them. CDR3 coding DNA: TGTGCCAGCAGCCCAGGGGAAGTTAATGTTGGCTACACCTTC. Encoded protein: CASSPGEVNVGYTF.

This clone occurred once. This chain links TRBV7-2 with TRBJ1-2, with 8 bases fitting TRBD1. The CDR3 loop spans 15 amino acids. Germline CDR1 SGHTA, CDR2 FQGNSA. The ends lost 0 bases at V and 4 bases at J; junction bases unmatched: 4. The CDR3 DNA reads TGTGCCAGCAGCTTAGCGGAGACAGGGGTCTATGGCTACACCTTC. Amino acids: CASSLAETGVYGYTF.

The chain uses TRBV7-3 and TRBJ2-5; 9 bases line up with TRBD2. Germline-derived CDR1 and CDR2 are SGHTA and FQGTGA. V was pared by 6 bases and J by 3 bases, with 8 bases of the junction left unmatched. The CDR3 is made up of 15 amino acids. DNA for the CDR3: TGTGCCAGCAGTTCGATAGCGGGGGCTGAAGAGACCCAGTACTTC. Its translation is CASSSIAGAEETQYF.

This chain joins TRBV6-7 and TRBJ2-7, with a weak D call TRBD2 (6 bases). TRBV6-7 is given ORF status, its function remaining uncertain. The CDR3 covers 21 residues. Trimming left V 2 bases short and J 3 bases short, with 32 bases between. The CDR3 is CASSYAPTALAMPRHGYEQYF. CDR3 nucleotides: TGTGCCAGCAGTTACGCCCCTACGGCACTAGCCATGCCCCGTCATGGCTACGAGCAGTACTTC.

V usage is TRBV25-1 and J usage is TRBJ1-1; no clear D gene. With 4 bases removed from V and 4 bases from J, the gap between germline ends came to 10 bases. The germline gives CDR1 MGHDK, CDR2 SYGVNS. The CDR3 contains 13 residues. This CDR3 reads CASSARGSTEAFF. CDR3 coding DNA: TGTGCCAGCAGTGCGCGAGGGAGCACTGAAGCTTTCTTT.

The chain carries TRBV7-9 and TRBJ2-2; D is unresolved. The CDR3 consists of 18 residues. V lost 4 bases and J lost 5, with 23 bases in between. The germline gives CDR1 SEHNR, CDR2 FQNEAQ (reference sequence). The CDR3 DNA follows: TGTGCCAGCAGCTCCCCAACTCCCCAGAAAATTGGGACCGGGGAGCTGTTTTTT. This gives the protein CASSSPTPQKIGTGELFF. The complete variable domain, with remaining parts taken from reference TRBV7-9 and TRBJ2-2, reads DTGVSQNPRHKITKRGQNVTFRCDPISEHNRLYWYRQTLGQGPEFLTYFQNEAQLEKSRLLSDRFSAERPKGSFSTLEIQRTEQGDSAMYLCASSSPTPQKIGTGELFFGEGSRLTVL.

This sequence joins TRBV5-6 and TRBJ1-2; TRBD1 aligns across 7 bases. CDR1 is SGHDT and CDR2 is YYEEEE in the germline V gene. Trimming took 7 bases from V and 4 from J; bases not matched to a gene: 13. This CDR3 spans 15 amino acids. CDR3 in DNA: TGTGCCAGCGGCTCCGGGTCGGGGACAGTCTATGGCTACACCTTC. Translated, it gives CASGSGSGTVYGYTF. The full variable domain, rest sourced from reference TRBV5-6 and TRBJ1-2, is DAGVTQSPTHLIKTRGQQVTLRCSPKSGHDTVSWYQQALGQGPQFIFQYYEEEERQRGNFPDRFSGHQFPNYSSELNVNALLLGDSALYLCASGSGSGTVYGYTFGSGTRLTVV.

The V call is TRBV5-4, the J call TRBJ2-2; a weak D match, TRBD1 (5 bases). Deletions cut 3 bases from V and 3 bases from J, with 12 bases between. The CDR3 spans 15 residues. Germline V lookup: CDR1 SGHNT, CDR2 YYREEE (reference sequence). CDR3 sequence: CASSSERGHTGELFF. The CDR3 bases are TGTGCCAGCAGCTCCGAAAGGGGCCACACCGGGGAGCTGTTTTTT.

V usage is TRBV19 and J usage is TRBJ1-5, with unresolved D. The V gene's germline CDR1 is LNHDA and CDR2 SQIVND (reference sequence). Trimming pared 5 bases from V and 5 bases from J, leaving 10 bases between. The CDR3 contains 13 residues. CDR3 in DNA: TGTGCCAGTAGTCCGGGTCTCGATCAGCCCCAGCATTTT. It specifies CASSPGLDQPQHF.

The chain couples TRBV11-2 to TRBJ1-4, with no clear D. V dropped 5 bases and J dropped 3 bases, with 7 bases sitting between them. The CDR3 extends over 13 amino acids. Germline V gene sequence: CDR1 SGHAT, CDR2 FQNNGV. For the CDR3, the DNA is TGTGCCAGCAGCCATTTCCCTAATGAAAAACTGTTTTTT. Protein sequence: CASSHFPNEKLFF. The variable domain in full, with the rest retrieved from reference TRBV11-2 and TRBJ1-4, is EAGVAQSPRYKIIEKRQSVAFWCNPISGHATLYWYQQILGQGPKLLIQFQNNGVVDDSQLPKDRFSAERLKGVDSTLKIQPAKLEDSAVYLCASSHFPNEKLFFGSGTQLSVL.

The rearrangement uses TRBV7-2 and TRBJ2-7; TRBD2 agrees at 8 bases. J gave up 2 bases and V 1 base, and 7 bases lay outside the gene matches. This CDR3 spans 16 amino acids. Germline V lookup: CDR1 SGHTA, CDR2 FQGNSA. Written as DNA, the CDR3 is TGTGCCAGCAGCTTAGGACCGGGGGGGGTGGCCTACGAGCAGTACTTC. Protein: CASSLGPGGVAYEQYF.

The CDR3 bases are TGTGCCAGCAGCGCCCTAGAGACCAGCGGGAGGGGAGGAGAGACCCAGTACTTC. It encodes CASSALETSGRGGETQYF. V is TRBV9 and J is TRBJ2-5, with 10 nucleotides matching TRBD2. Per germline, CDR1 SGDLS and CDR2 YYNGEE. CDR3 length equals 18 residues. Germline trimming cut 3 bases from V and 4 bases from J; bases unmatched to any gene: 15. Full variable domain (rest looked up from reference TRBV9 and TRBJ2-5): DSGVTQTPKHLITATGQRVTLRCSPRSGDLSVYWYQQSLDQGLQFLIQYYNGEERAKGNILERFSAQQFPDLHSELNLSSLELGDSALYFCASSALETSGRGGETQYFGPGTRLLVL.

The rearrangement links TRBV29-1 to TRBJ2-3, with D perhaps TRBD1 (5 bases). Per the germline V gene, CDR1 is SQVTM and CDR2 is ANQGSEA. This CDR3 comprises 14 residues. Trimming left V 7 bases short and J 0 bases short, with 14 bases between. In DNA, the CDR3 is TGCAGCGCCGGCCCCCCAGGGAGCACAGATACGCAGTATTTT. Protein: CSAGPPGSTDTQYF.

On this clone itself: A much larger clone differs from this one at a single base, so this may be a read error. Additional DNA sequences in this sample encode the identical CDR3. This CDR3 reads CASSSGTGAYEQYF. In DNA, the CDR3 is TGTGCCAGCAGTTCCGGGACAGGGGCCTACGAGCAGTACTTC. The J gene is TRBJ2-7, the V gene TRBV5-4, with 10 bases matching TRBD1. The germline CDR1 and CDR2 sequences are SGHNT and YYREEE (reference sequence). CDR3 length: 14 residues. V gave up 5 bases and J gave up 2 bases; unmatched junction bases: 4.

In nucleotides, the CDR3 is TGTGCCAGCAGCCAACCAGCGGGGGAGTCCTACGAGCAGTACTTC. It encodes CASSQPAGESYEQYF. The V gene is TRBV4-2, the J gene TRBJ2-7; TRBD2 matches at 8 bases. The CDR3 runs 15 residues. Germline trimming cut 2 bases from V and 1 base from J; bases unmatched to any gene: 4. CDR1 LGHNA and CDR2 YNFKEQ come from the germline V gene.

The chain employs TRBV4-1 and TRBJ1-1; 7 bases align to TRBD1. The CDR3 is 13 amino acids. The junction had 3 bases not matched to a gene; V was cut back by 8 bases and J by 0 bases. Per the germline V gene, CDR1 is MGHRA and CDR2 is YSYEKL. This chain's CDR3 is CASGDRLNTEAFF. The CDR3 nucleotides are TGCGCCAGCGGGGACAGACTGAACACTGAAGCTTTCTTT.

The chain has TRBV9 and TRBJ2-1, with 7 bases identical to TRBD2. From germline, CDR1 is SGDLS and CDR2 YYNGEE. V was clipped by 0 bases and J by 3 bases; unmatched bases: 6. The CDR3 is 16 residues long. The CDR3 nucleotides read TGTGCCAGCAGCGTAGGGGGGGACTACCTCTACAATGAGCAGTTCTTC. Its translation: CASSVGGDYLYNEQFF.

This sequence joins TRBV11-2 and TRBJ2-2, with TRBD2 matching 9 bases. J lost 4 bases, V lost 5 bases, and 8 bases had no gene match. The germline V gene has CDR1 SGHAT and CDR2 FQNNGV. The CDR3 consists of 16 residues. The CDR3: CASSTFGGRATGELFF. For the CDR3, the DNA is TGTGCCAGCAGCACTTTCGGCGGGAGGGCCACCGGGGAGCTGTTTTTT.

To note about this clone: At the DNA level, this CDR3 is encoded by other sequences in the same sample as well. The chain links TRBV2 to TRBJ2-7; TRBD2 matches 9 bases. After removal of 3 bases from V and 4 bases from J, the junction contained 7 bases not matched to a gene. The V gene's germline CDR1 is SNHLY and CDR2 FYNNEI. The CDR3 runs to 15 residues. CDR3 in amino acids: CASSEGLAGSYEQYF. The CDR3 DNA is TGTGCCAGCAGTGAGGGGCTAGCGGGGAGTTACGAGCAGTACTTC.

This clone was seen only a few times. V gene TRBV7-2 combines with J gene TRBJ1-1, with D unclear. Germline V lookup: CDR1 SGHTA, CDR2 FQGNSA. Trimming left V 5 bases short and J 3 bases short, with 19 bases between. The CDR3 is made up of 16 amino acids. This CDR3 reads CASSVIGEGWDTEAFF. Here the CDR3 DNA reads TGTGCCAGCAGCGTAATTGGGGAAGGATGGGACACTGAAGCTTTCTTT.

The CDR3 nucleotides are TGCGCCAGCAGTTTAGGTGATGGCTACACCTTC. This codes for CASSLGDGYTF. The J gene is TRBJ1-2, the V gene TRBV10-2, with unresolved D. Germline assignment: CDR1 WSHSY and CDR2 SAAADI. The germline V and J ends were trimmed by 5 bases and 6 bases, with 7 bases remaining between them. The CDR3 runs to 11 residues.

The rearrangement links TRBV5-1 to TRBJ2-7; 10 nucleotides agree with TRBD1. The V gene end was trimmed by 4 bases and the J gene end by 0 bases; junction bases not matched to a gene: 4. Per the germline V gene, CDR1 is SGHRS and CDR2 is YFSETQ. The CDR3 is 15 amino acids. Written as DNA, the CDR3 is TGCGCCAGCAGCCAGGACAGGGGGAGCTCCTACGAGCAGTACTTC. It specifies CASSQDRGSSYEQYF.